Reported below is one TCR beta chain. Investigators reverse transcribed all isolated RNA, so they sequenced expressed TCRB transcripts. Assay used: immunoSEQ multiplex PCR; TCRdb lists only in-frame clones, some missing. The sample carries approximately 250,000 clones, 9.6% recorded once. This CDR3 has 14 amino acids. V gave up 5 bases and J gave up 3 bases; unmatched junction bases: 4. From germline, CDR1 is SEHNR and CDR2 FQNEAQ (reference sequence). The data derive from a study of beta chain features in type 1 diabetes. The sequence derives from a woman between 18 and 30 years old in good health. This chain joins TRBV7-9 and TRBJ2-3, with 8 bases lining up with TRBD2. The sequenced material came from naive CD4+ T cells from blood. The CDR3 loop reads CASSERELTDTQYF. In DNA form, the CDR3 reads TGTGCCAGCAGCGAGCGGGAGTTGACAGATACGCAGTATTTT.